Described below is a single T cell receptor (beta chain) sequence and its context. Primers: 60 Vbeta forward and 13 Jbeta reverse. Sequencing was performed with immunoSEQ multiplex PCR; in TCRdb, only in-frame clones are kept and a portion is missing. The sample has roughly 120,000 clones. This record comes from a study of cytomegalovirus exposure and HLA in healthy donors. Sequenced material: PBMCs. The source of this sequence is a man younger than 35 in good health and CMV-seronegative.

The CDR3 coding sequence is TGTGCCTGGACCAGGGCCCTCTCCTACGAGCAGTACTTC. This translates into CAWTRALSYEQYF. The J gene is TRBJ2-7, the V gene TRBV30, with a weak D call TRBD1 (5 bases). Between the trimmed V and J ends, which lost 4 bases and 0 bases, there was a span of 10 bases. The CDR3 runs 13 residues. Germline V gene sequence: CDR1 GTSNPN, CDR2 SVGIG (reference sequence).